This T cell receptor beta chain was recovered during a study of post-analysis software for immune sequencing data. Study-wide results and limits: Comparison of patients with controls showed five or six TRBV segments more frequent in patients, TRBV5-6, TRBV5-1 and TRBV20-1 among them.

As concerns this clonotype: Its matching antigen is unknown.

V lost 8 bases, J lost 5 bases, and 13 bases lay in between. The CDR3 sequence is 12 residues long. The germline V gene has CDR1 DFQATT and CDR2 SNEGSKA (reference sequence). Incorporated into the TCR beta cDNA libraries were unique molecular identifiers, which served to reduce PCR and sequencing biases. TCRdb processed the PCR reads anew with MiXCR; each CDR3 protein has one entry. The sample holds a few hundred thousand distinct CDR3 sequences; 30% to 45% are singletons and the top ten take roughly an eighth. The TCR was taken from a girl under 18 with multiple sclerosis. The sample consisted of blood. This sequence joins TRBV20-1 and TRBJ2-4; D call uncertain. CDR3 DNA: TGCAGTCCCTTGGGATCGGAAAACATTCAGTACTTC. Translated, it gives CSPLGSENIQYF.